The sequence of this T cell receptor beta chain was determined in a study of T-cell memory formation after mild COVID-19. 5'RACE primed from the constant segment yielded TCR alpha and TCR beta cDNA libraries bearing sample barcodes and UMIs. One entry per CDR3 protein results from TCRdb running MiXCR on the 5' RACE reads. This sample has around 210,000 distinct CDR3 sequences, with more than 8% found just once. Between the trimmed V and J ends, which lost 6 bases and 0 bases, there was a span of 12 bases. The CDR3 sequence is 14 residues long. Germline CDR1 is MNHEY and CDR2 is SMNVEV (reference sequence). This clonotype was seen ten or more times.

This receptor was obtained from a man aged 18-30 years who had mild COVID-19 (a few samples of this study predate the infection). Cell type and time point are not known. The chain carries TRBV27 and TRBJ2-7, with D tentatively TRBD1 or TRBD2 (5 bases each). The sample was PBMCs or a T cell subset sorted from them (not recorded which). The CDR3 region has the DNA TGTGCCAGCAGGGGGACGGGAAGCTCCTACGAGCAGTACTTC. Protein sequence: CASRGTGSSYEQYF.